The clone carrying this T cell receptor beta chain was counted only a few times. This entry comes from a study of T cell clones after liver transplantation. Study context: Three of eight recipients were HCV-positive; others had non-autoimmune, non-viral indications. Standard immunosuppression, with no induction, continued until 12-24 months after transplant.

V gave up 5 bases and J gave up 7 bases, with 17 bases separating them. The CDR3 contains 14 residues. CDR1 MDHEN and CDR2 SYDVKM come from the germline V gene. This table comes from immunoSEQ multiplex PCR, and its TCRdb copy is limited to in-frame clones, with some not included. The sample holds approximately 68,000 clones, 80% seen once. The source is a human donor who received a liver transplant. The sequenced sample was CD4+ T cells from blood, obtained before liver transplant. The chain combines TRBV28 with TRBJ1-1, with D maybe TRBD1 (6 bases). The CDR3 here is CASSPTLTGREAFF. In nucleotides, the CDR3 is TGTGCCAGCAGTCCAACCCTCACAGGGCGTGAAGCTTTCTTT.